This record looks at one T cell receptor beta chain sequence and its context. Sequencing used immunoSEQ multiplex PCR; TCRdb keeps in-frame clones, though not all of them. Of under 2.5 million clones in the sample, about 90% were seen once. There are 15 residues in the CDR3. The germline V and J ends were trimmed by 7 bases and 4 bases, with 17 bases remaining between them. Germline CDR1 GTSNPN, CDR2 SVGIG (reference sequence). This sample was included in a study of shared clonotypes between healthy human individuals. The receptor was derived from a young man in good health. Some clones in this sample may be carry-over from other donors' samples. The V and J genes are TRBV30 and TRBJ2-6, with D perhaps matching TRBD2 (5 bases). Material: naive CD4+ T cells from PBMCs. The sample's subset: CD45RA+ positively selected. For the CDR3, the DNA is TGTGCCTTCGGGGTAGGGTTTGCCGGGGCCAACGTCCTGACTTTC. This translates into CAFGVGFAGANVLTF.